This T cell receptor (beta chain) was documented in a study of identical twins. Notes on the study in general: Invariant MAIT and iNKT cells may have partly biased zero-insertion analyses. Weaker excess sharing between twins was seen in beta out-of-frame sequences.

Every donor was a healthy Caucasian. As concerns this clonotype: Its matching antigen is unknown.

The authors used template switching to add a universal primer site and gave cDNA unique molecular identifiers. TCRdb re-analysed the 5' RACE reads in MiXCR, keeping a single row per CDR3 protein. In the table there are 1.5 million to 2 million distinct CDR3 sequences, under 35% of which are singletons. This CDR3 is built from 14 residues. Between the trimmed V and J ends, which lost 4 bases and 1 base, there was a span of 11 bases. Germline V gene sequence: CDR1 MNHNS, CDR2 SASEGT. The sequence derives from a newborn girl in good health. The J gene is TRBJ2-7, the V gene TRBV6-1, with D unresolved. The sequencing input was cord blood. The CDR3 loop reads CASSGSPPSYEQYF. The DNA for the CDR3 is TGTGCCAGCAGTGGAAGCCCACCTTCCTACGAGCAGTACTTC.